These 25 T cell receptor beta chains share one sample of origin, sequenced in a study of T cell responses to AZD1222 COVID-19 vaccine. Profiled with immunoSEQ multiplex PCR; TCRdb holds only in-frame clones, not every one. The sample contains fewer than 90,000 clones, about 93% of which appear only once. Sequences were derived from peripheral blood, sampled 28 days after the second AZD1222 dose. Source of these receptors: an adult who received the AZD1222 COVID-19 vaccine.

The gene calls are TRBV7-8 and TRBJ1-5, with 7 nucleotides matching TRBD1. V shed 2 bases, J shed 9 bases, and the junction held 7 bases outside the gene matches. Germline V gives CDR1 SGHVS, CDR2 FQNEAQ. The CDR3 totals 14 residues. The CDR3 DNA sequence: TGTGCCAGCAGCTTATTGGAGGGGGCGATGCCCCAGCATTTT. It translates to CASSLLEGAMPQHF.

The genes are TRBV3-1 (or the pseudogene TRBV3-2) and TRBJ2-3; D tentatively reads TRBD1 or TRBD2 (6 bases each). CDR1 LGHDT and CDR2 YNNKEL come from the germline V gene (reference sequence). Trimming cost V 6 bases and J 4 bases, with 17 bases left between them. This CDR3 has 15 amino acids. In nucleotides, the CDR3 is TGTGCCAGCAGACCCGGGGGCGGACCCCCAGATACGCAGTATTTT. Protein sequence: CASRPGGGPPDTQYF.

The chain joins TRBV6-2 or TRBV6-3 to TRBJ2-2, with 8 positions matching TRBD1. The V gene end was trimmed by 5 bases and the J gene end by 6 bases; junction bases not matched to a gene: 5. CDR3 length: 14 amino acids. Germline CDR1 and CDR2: MNHEY and SVGEGT. CDR3 amino acids: CASSNNRGAGELFF. Here the CDR3 DNA reads TGTGCCAGCAGTAACAACAGGGGGGCCGGGGAGCTGTTTTTT.

This chain uses TRBV2 with TRBJ1-2, with D unresolved. The CDR3 length is 15 residues. The V gene lost 3 bases and the J gene lost 2 bases, with 13 bases spanning the gap. Germline V CDR1 and CDR2: SNHLY, FYNNEI. DNA for the CDR3: TGTGCCAGCAGTGAGTTACGGGCCAGCAACTATGGCTACACCTTC. Residues: CASSELRASNYGYTF. Variable domain in full (rest from reference TRBV2 and TRBJ1-2): EPEVTQTPSHQVTQMGQEVILRCVPISNHLYFYWYRQILGQKVEFLVSFYNNEISEKSEIFDDQFSVERPDGSNFTLKIRSTKLEDSAMYFCASSELRASNYGYTFGSGTRLTVV.

CDR3 amino acids: CASSPSPQGYYGYTF. CDR3 nucleotides: TGTGCCAGCAGCCCGTCCCCACAGGGGTACTATGGCTACACCTTC. The chain carries TRBV9 and TRBJ1-2; 7 bases align to TRBD1. The germline V gene has CDR1 SGDLS and CDR2 YYNGEE. CDR3 size: 15 residues. Trimming removed 4 bases from V and 3 bases from J; junction bases left unmatched: 9.

This rearrangement joins TRBV6-5 to TRBJ1-1; 7 positions agree with TRBD1. The germline V gene encodes CDR1 MNHEY and CDR2 SVGAGI. The CDR3 loop spans 15 amino acids. Germline trimming cut 7 bases from V and 0 bases from J; bases unmatched to any gene: 8. The CDR3, as DNA: TGTGCCAGCACCAAGGACAGGACAATGAACACTGAAGCTTTCTTT. Encoded protein: CASTKDRTMNTEAFF.

The rearrangement joins TRBV5-4 to TRBJ1-1; the match to TRBD1 covers 7 bases. J was trimmed by 4 bases and V by 1 base; bases with no gene match: 7. CDR1 is SGHNT and CDR2 is YYREEE in the germline V gene (reference sequence). The length of the CDR3 is 15 residues. DNA for the CDR3: TGTGCCAGCAGCTTGAACATACAGGGGAGCACTGAAGCTTTCTTT. This codes for CASSLNIQGSTEAFF. The whole variable domain, filled in from reference TRBV5-4 and TRBJ1-1, reads ETGVTQSPTHLIKTRGQQVTLRCSSQSGHNTVSWYQQALGQGPQFIFQYYREEENGRGNFPPRFSGLQFPNYSSELNVNALELDDSALYLCASSLNIQGSTEAFFGQGTRLTVV.

The V call is TRBV9, the J call TRBJ1-1; 11 bases are shared with TRBD1. Germline CDR1 SGDLS, CDR2 YYNGEE. V trimming: 4 bases; J trimming: 5 bases; junction bases outside the gene matches: 4. The CDR3 has 14 amino acids. The CDR3 bases are TGTGCCAGCAGCCCGGGACAGGGGGTAACTGAAGCTTTCTTT. Amino acid sequence: CASSPGQGVTEAFF.

This sequence joins TRBV9 and TRBJ1-2; weak D call: TRBD1 (6 bases). The CDR3 has 13 residues. Trimming took off 6 bases at V and 8 bases at J, with 17 bases between the two ends. The V gene's germline CDR1 is SGDLS and CDR2 YYNGEE. CDR3 loop: CASNPGTTTGYTF. In nucleotides, the CDR3 is TGTGCCAGCAACCCCGGGACAACAACCGGCTACACCTTC.

The genes are TRBV2 and TRBJ2-7, with 7 bases aligning to TRBD1. CDR3 length: 12 amino acids. V trimming: 4 bases; J trimming: 7 bases; junction bases outside the gene matches: 4. The germline gives CDR1 SNHLY, CDR2 FYNNEI. For the CDR3, the DNA is TGTGCCAGCAGTGGGGACAGTAATGAGCAGTACTTC. Translation: CASSGDSNEQYF. Variable domain in full (rest from reference TRBV2 and TRBJ2-7): EPEVTQTPSHQVTQMGQEVILRCVPISNHLYFYWYRQILGQKVEFLVSFYNNEISEKSEIFDDQFSVERPDGSNFTLKIRSTKLEDSAMYFCASSGDSNEQYFGPGTRLTVT.

The chain is built from TRBV6-5 and TRBJ1-3; D ambiguous. Trimming took 0 bases from V and 0 from J, leaving 9 bases between them. Germline V gene sequence: CDR1 MNHEY, CDR2 SVGAGI. The CDR3 contains 16 residues. The CDR3 nucleotides read TGTGCCAGCAGTTACTCGAGGTGGCGCTCTGGAAACACCATATATTTT. Residues: CASSYSRWRSGNTIYF.

The rearrangement uses TRBV19 and TRBJ1-2, with a weak D call TRBD1 (5 bases). V lost 10 bases to trimming and J lost 3 bases, with 18 bases between them. The CDR3 consists of 14 residues. Germline CDR1 and CDR2: LNHDA and SQIVND (reference sequence). The CDR3 sequence is CATKYPGTHYGYTF. CDR3 nucleotides: TGTGCCACCAAATACCCTGGGACGCACTATGGCTACACCTTC.

V gene TRBV7-8 combines with J gene TRBJ2-2; 8 bases align to TRBD2. J was trimmed by 5 bases and V by 5 bases; bases with no gene match: 19. Germline CDR1 reads SGHVS; CDR2 reads FQNEAQ. The CDR3 is made up of 19 amino acids. The CDR3 DNA follows: TGTGCCAGCAGCGGCCGGGACGGAGGACTAGCCCGAGGAACCGGGGAGCTGTTTTTT. Protein product: CASSGRDGGLARGTGELFF.

The V gene is TRBV12-5, the J gene TRBJ2-7, with D hard to call. CDR3 size: 15 residues. Germline V gene lookup returns CDR1 LGHNT and CDR2 FRNRAP. The V gene lost 1 base and the J gene lost 0 bases, with 10 bases spanning the gap. The CDR3, as DNA: TGTGCTAGTGGTTTGGCCGAGGTAGTCTCCTACGAGCAGTACTTC. This encodes CASGLAEVVSYEQYF.

The V call is TRBV5-1, the J call TRBJ2-1; perhaps TRBD1 as D (6 bases). V lost 4 bases and J 3 bases, leaving 14 bases between the germline ends. This CDR3 has 15 residues. The germline V gene has CDR1 SGHRS and CDR2 YFSETQ. The CDR3: CASSPGQGNYNEQFF. As DNA, the CDR3 is TGCGCCAGCAGCCCCGGGCAGGGGAACTACAATGAGCAGTTCTTC.

This clone occurred once. The chain recombines TRBV28 with TRBJ1-6; 10 bases are shared with TRBD1. The CDR3 runs to 16 residues. CDR1 is MDHEN and CDR2 is SYDVKM in the germline V gene. V gave up 8 bases and J gave up 7 bases; unmatched junction bases: 11. CDR3 protein: CASSPSGDRGNSPLHF. CDR3 DNA sequence: TGTGCCAGCTCTCCTAGCGGGGACAGGGGAAATTCACCCCTCCACTTT.

The chain couples TRBV19 to TRBJ1-6; 8 nucleotides line up with TRBD1. The CDR3 runs to 17 residues. The V gene's germline CDR1 is LNHDA and CDR2 SQIVND (reference sequence). Trimming took 3 bases from V and 6 from J; bases not matched to a gene: 10. CDR3 in DNA: TGTGCCAGTAGTATCCCTAGGGGCAGGGGGCCTAATTCACCCCTCCACTTT. This translates into CASSIPRGRGPNSPLHF.

V is TRBV18 and J is TRBJ1-1, with TRBD1 matching over 9 bases. This CDR3 comprises 15 residues. The V and J ends lost 4 bases and 1 base, in that order; junction bases with no gene match: 4. Germline V gives CDR1 KGHSH, CDR2 LQKENI. In DNA form, the CDR3 reads TGTGCCAGCTCACGAGGACAGGGGTGGAACACTGAAGCTTTCTTT. It codes for CASSRGQGWNTEAFF.

The count of this clone is one. The chain links TRBV9 to TRBJ2-1; no clear D gene. V was cut by 0 bases and J by 0 bases, with 7 bases left in between. CDR1 is SGDLS and CDR2 is YYNGEE in the germline V gene. The CDR3 contains 15 residues. CDR3 DNA: TGTGCCAGCAGCGTAGGGGCGTTCTCCTACAATGAGCAGTTCTTC. Encoded protein: CASSVGAFSYNEQFF.

V and J are TRBV18 and TRBJ1-6; 11 bases align to TRBD1. The CDR3 loop spans 16 amino acids. CDR1 is KGHSH, CDR2 LQKENI, per germline. With 4 bases clipped from V and 10 bases from J, the junction kept 9 bases outside the gene matches. CDR3: CASSRSLDRGQSPLHF. CDR3 bases: TGTGCCAGCTCACGCTCGTTGGACAGGGGGCAATCACCCCTCCACTTT.

The chain couples TRBV4-1 to TRBJ2-7; D unclear. Trimming pared 3 bases from V and 0 bases from J, leaving 12 bases between. The CDR3 has 15 amino acids. Germline values: CDR1 MGHRA, CDR2 YSYEKL. The CDR3 spells CASSHRLGASYEQYF. The DNA for the CDR3 is TGCGCCAGCAGCCACAGATTGGGCGCCTCCTACGAGCAGTACTTC.

The genes are TRBV7-9 and TRBJ1-5, with a weak D call TRBD1 (5 bases). The CDR3 has 16 amino acids. Trimming shortened V by 0 bases and J by 0 bases, and 9 bases separated the two germline ends. Per the germline V gene, CDR1 is SEHNR and CDR2 is FQNEAQ (reference sequence). Here the CDR3 reads CASSLALGDSNQPQHF. The CDR3 nucleotides are TGTGCCAGCAGCTTAGCGTTGGGGGATAGCAATCAGCCCCAGCATTTT.

V and J are TRBV18 and TRBJ2-6; weak D call: TRBD2 (5 bases). The CDR3 length is 15 residues. From germline, CDR1 is KGHSH and CDR2 LQKENI. V lost 3 bases to trimming and J lost 3 bases, with 9 bases between them. The CDR3, as DNA: TGTGCCAGCTCACCGGGAGTAAATGGGGCCAACGTCCTGACTTTC. This sequence encodes CASSPGVNGANVLTF.

The chain links TRBV4-2 to TRBJ1-3, with D possibly TRBD1 on 6 matching bases. Between the trimmed V and J ends, which lost 3 bases and 0 bases, there was a span of 15 bases. Germline V gives CDR1 LGHNA, CDR2 YNFKEQ. The CDR3 has 17 amino acids. The CDR3 DNA sequence: TGTGCCAGCAGCCAGACCTCCGGACAGCCCTCTGGAAACACCATATATTTT. The encoded protein is CASSQTSGQPSGNTIYF.

The chain has TRBV6-1 and TRBJ2-7; a possible D gene is TRBD2 (6 bases). Deletions cut 0 bases from V and 1 base from J, with 10 bases between. The germline gives CDR1 MNHNS, CDR2 SASEGT. CDR3 size: 15 residues. CDR3 loop: CASSEAGGWSYEQYF. The CDR3 nucleotides are TGTGCCAGCAGTGAAGCGGGAGGCTGGTCCTACGAGCAGTACTTC.